The 29 T cell receptor beta chains below come from one sample, sequenced in a study of cytomegalovirus exposure and HLA in healthy donors. PCR was performed using 60 Vbeta and 13 Jbeta primers. Clones were read by immunoSEQ multiplex PCR, and TCRdb kept only the in-frame ones, dropping some. The sample has some 130,000 clones, approximately 82% seen once. The sequencing sample was made of PBMCs. These receptors were obtained from a boy between 2 and 10 years old in good health and CMV-seronegative.

The V gene is TRBV27, the J gene TRBJ1-2; 7 bases fit TRBD1. The length of the CDR3 is 15 residues. Germline trimming cut 4 bases from V and 6 bases from J; bases unmatched to any gene: 11. The germline V gene has CDR1 MNHEY and CDR2 SMNVEV (reference sequence). This CDR3 is CASSSPAGGFDGYTF. The CDR3 coding sequence is TGTGCCAGCAGTTCACCCGCAGGGGGTTTCGATGGCTACACCTTC.

The CDR3 DNA is TGCGCCAGCAGCCAAGCGACAGGGAGTCAAGAGACCCAGTACTTC. Amino acids: CASSQATGSQETQYF. The J gene is TRBJ2-5, the V gene TRBV5-1; TRBD1 agrees at 7 bases. Unmatched junction bases numbered 8, after V lost 4 bases and J lost 2 bases. This CDR3 has 15 residues. The germline gives CDR1 SGHRS, CDR2 YFSETQ. Full variable domain (missing parts from reference TRBV5-1 and TRBJ2-5): KAGVTQTPRYLIKTRGQQVTLSCSPISGHRSVSWYQQTPGQGLQFLFEYFSETQRNKGNFPGRFSGRQFSNSRSEMNVSTLELGDSALYLCASSQATGSQETQYFGPGTRLLVL.

The rearrangement joins TRBV4-2 to TRBJ1-6, with D perhaps matching TRBD1 (6 bases). Trimming cost V 1 base and J 10 bases, with 17 bases left between them. CDR3 size: 16 residues. Germline loops: CDR1 LGHNA, CDR2 YNFKEQ. The CDR3 reads CASSQGEGGKVSPLHF. The CDR3 DNA follows: TGTGCCAGCAGCCAAGGAGAAGGGGGTAAGGTCTCACCCCTCCACTTT.

The rearrangement joins TRBV27 to TRBJ1-5, with a weak D call TRBD1 (6 bases). Germline CDR1 MNHEY, CDR2 SMNVEV (reference sequence). The CDR3 length is 13 residues. The ends were cut back, 3 bases at V and 8 bases at J, with 11 bases in the middle. As DNA, the CDR3 is TGTGCCAGCAGTTTGAGGGGGGGGGAGCCCCAGCATTTT. Translated: CASSLRGGEPQHF.

V is TRBV5-1 and J is TRBJ2-1, with 7 nucleotides matching TRBD1. This CDR3 region has 17 residues. CDR1 and CDR2 (germline): SGHRS, YFSETQ. V shed 0 bases and J 5 bases; nucleotides not matched to a gene: 11. The CDR3 DNA reads TGCGCCAGCAGCTTGGATCCTTACACAGGGGAAAACAATGAGCAGTTCTTC. Translating it yields CASSLDPYTGENNEQFF.

V usage is TRBV6-5 and J usage is TRBJ2-1; the match to TRBD2 covers 12 bases. The CDR3 runs 13 residues. Per the germline V gene, CDR1 is MNHEY and CDR2 is SVGAGI. CDR3 DNA sequence: TGTACCGCCTCTAGCGGGAGGGGGGGGTGGCAGTTCTTC. The encoded protein is CTASSGRGGWQFF.

The chain uses TRBV9 and TRBJ2-7; D may be TRBD1 (5 bases). Germline lookup yields CDR1 SGDLS and CDR2 YYNGEE. Trimming removed 4 bases from V and 3 bases from J, with 11 bases in between. There are 13 residues in the CDR3. The CDR3 sequence is CASSQGLDYEQYF. The CDR3 DNA is TGTGCCAGCAGCCAGGGATTGGACTACGAGCAGTACTTC.

The chain carries TRBV4-3 and TRBJ2-2, with TRBD1 identical over 7 bases. The CDR3 has 17 amino acids. V dropped 3 bases and J dropped 2; count of bases not matched to a gene: 9. Germline CDR1 and CDR2: LGHNA and YSLEER. The CDR3 bases are TGCGCCAGCAGCCAGGGGACAGACAGCCCCAACACCGGGGAGCTGTTTTTT. This encodes CASSQGTDSPNTGELFF.

The chain joins TRBV11-3 to TRBJ2-7; 7 nucleotides agree with TRBD1. CDR3 length: 15 residues. Losses at the gene ends were 6 bases for V and 3 bases for J; bases not matched to a gene: 11. From germline, CDR1 is SGHNT and CDR2 YENEEA. CDR3 bases: TGTGCCAGCAGGAGACAGGGCCACCATATCTACGAGCAGTACGTC. The encoded protein is CASRRQGHHIYEQYV.

A remark on this clone: Other DNA sequences within the sample encode an identical CDR3. The gene calls are TRBV6-1 and TRBJ2-3; the match to TRBD2 covers 8 bases. Trimming took 7 bases from V and 8 from J; bases not matched to a gene: 8. The CDR3 spans 13 residues. Per germline, CDR1 MNHNS and CDR2 SASEGT. For the CDR3, the DNA is TGTGCCAGCACCCGGGGGGGCTATCCTACGCAGTATTTT. Translating it yields CASTRGGYPTQYF.

The chain combines TRBV29-1 with TRBJ1-1; D ambiguous. V was clipped by 0 bases and J by 8 bases, with 10 bases between them. In germline, CDR1 is SQVTM, CDR2 ANQGSEA. The CDR3 totals 12 residues. CDR3 amino acids: CSVEEQTGEAFF. The CDR3 bases are TGCAGCGTTGAAGAACAGACGGGGGAAGCTTTCTTT.

The chain couples TRBV4-3 to TRBJ2-5; 8 nucleotides line up with TRBD2. The J call is uncertain, as TRBJ2-7 better fits the DNA end. Germline loops: CDR1 LGHNA, CDR2 YSLEER. This CDR3 has 17 amino acids. This CDR3 is CASSQERGAFGSYEQYF. In DNA form, the CDR3 reads TGCGCCAGCAGCCAAGAGCGGGGGGCCTTCGGCTCCTACGAGCAGTACTTC.

The genes are TRBV4-2 and TRBJ2-3; the D gene is possibly TRBD2 (5 bases). The CDR3 runs 15 residues. V gave up 0 bases and J gave up 4 bases, with 11 bases separating them. Germline loops: CDR1 LGHNA, CDR2 YNFKEQ. The CDR3 DNA sequence: TGTGCCAGCAGCCAAGACTACTCAGCGGCAGATACGCAGTATTTT. This gives the protein CASSQDYSAADTQYF.

This clone was seen only a few times. V usage is TRBV4-2 and J usage is TRBJ2-3, with TRBD2 matching over 7 bases. The CDR3 consists of 16 residues. The germline CDR1 and CDR2 sequences are LGHNA and YNFKEQ. V dropped 1 base and J dropped 7; count of bases not matched to a gene: 11. Here the CDR3 reads CASSQGVGAGSYTQYF. For the CDR3, the DNA is TGTGCCAGCAGCCAAGGGGTAGGAGCGGGGAGTTATACGCAGTATTTT.

This chain links TRBV6-5 with TRBJ2-1; no definite D call. This CDR3 region has 15 residues. Germline CDR1 reads MNHEY; CDR2 reads SVGAGI. Trimming removed 2 bases from V and 2 bases from J, with 10 bases in between. CDR3 sequence (DNA): TGTGCCAGCAGTTACGAAGGAGTGCCCTACAATGAGCAGTTCTTC. It translates to CASSYEGVPYNEQFF.

The rearrangement links TRBV4-3 to TRBJ1-6; D might be TRBD1 (5 bases). There are 15 residues in the CDR3. Looked up from germline, CDR1 is LGHNA and CDR2 is YSLEER. V lost 0 bases and J 7 bases, leaving 10 bases between the germline ends. CDR3 loop: CASSQDVQGNSPLHF. The CDR3 DNA reads as TGCGCCAGCAGCCAAGACGTTCAGGGAAATTCACCCCTCCACTTT.

The chain uses TRBV19 and TRBJ1-1; no firm D call. CDR1 is LNHDA, CDR2 SQIVND, per germline (reference sequence). This CDR3 spans 13 amino acids. Trimming took 7 bases from V and 4 from J, leaving 13 bases between them. The CDR3 coding sequence is TGTGCCAGTAAATACGGGGTAGCCACTGAAGCTTTCTTT. This gives the protein CASKYGVATEAFF.

This clone was recorded once. V usage is TRBV4-1 and J usage is TRBJ2-1; 11 nucleotides line up with TRBD1. CDR3 length equals 17 residues. Germline-derived CDR1 and CDR2 are MGHRA and YSYEKL. Trimming at V came to 3 bases and at J to 6 bases, leaving 10 bases not matched to a gene. In DNA form, the CDR3 reads TGCGCCAGCAGCCATATGCCCGGACAGGGGGCGCGCAATGAGCAGTTCTTC. It encodes CASSHMPGQGARNEQFF.

This clone appeared a single time. This chain joins TRBV13 and TRBJ1-2; 8 bases fit TRBD1. Germline V gives CDR1 PRHDT, CDR2 FYEKMQ (reference sequence). CDR3 length: 18 residues. The junction had 12 bases not matched to a gene; V was cut back by 3 bases and J by 0 bases. CDR3 nucleotides: TGTGCCAGCAGCTTGTTGACAGGGGCTACTGAAGCTAACTATGGCTACACCTTC. Residues: CASSLLTGATEANYGYTF. The variable domain in full, with the rest retrieved from reference TRBV13 and TRBJ1-2, is AAGVIQSPRHLIKEKRETATLKCYPIPRHDTVYWYQQGPGQDPQFLISFYEKMQSDKGSIPDRFSAQQFSDYHSELNMSSLELGDSALYFCASSLLTGATEANYGYTFGSGTRLTVV.

The chain has TRBV10-2 and TRBJ1-6; 8 positions agree with TRBD1. The V gene end was trimmed by 3 bases and the J gene end by 0 bases; junction bases not matched to a gene: 10. CDR1 WSHSY and CDR2 SAAADI come from the germline V gene. The CDR3 is 19 residues long. CDR3 region: CASSDPQGTGSSYNSPLHF. CDR3 sequence (DNA): TGCGCCAGCAGTGACCCACAAGGGACAGGTAGCTCCTATAATTCACCCCTCCACTTT.

The rearrangement uses TRBV4-3 and TRBJ2-2; maybe TRBD2 (6 bases). The germline CDR1 and CDR2 sequences are LGHNA and YSLEER. This CDR3 is 16 amino acids long. Trimming left V 1 base short and J 4 bases short, with 13 bases between. CDR3 coding DNA: TGCGCCAGCAGCCAAGGACGTCGGGGGACCACCGGGGAGCTGTTTTTT. This sequence encodes CASSQGRRGTTGELFF.

The chain recombines TRBV6-4 with TRBJ2-1, with 9 bases matching TRBD1. Germline V gives CDR1 MRHNA, CDR2 SNTAGT. This CDR3 contains 14 residues. The V and J ends lost 5 bases and 8 bases, in that order; junction bases with no gene match: 7. The CDR3 DNA reads as TGTGCCAGCAGTCCGGGACAGGGTAGCGATGAGCAGTTCTTC. This encodes CASSPGQGSDEQFF.

This clone was seen only a few times. The chain carries TRBV6-4 and TRBJ2-3; 9 bases are shared with TRBD2. The CDR3 runs to 17 residues. Germline V CDR1 and CDR2: MRHNA, SNTAGT. V lost 0 bases, J lost 0 bases, and 4 bases stayed unmatched. This CDR3 reads CASSDSPSGASTDTQYF. The CDR3 nucleotides read TGTGCCAGCAGTGACTCACCTAGCGGGGCTAGCACAGATACGCAGTATTTT.

J is TRBJ2-6 and V is TRBV6-1; D ambiguous. Germline values: CDR1 MNHNS, CDR2 SASEGT. There are 13 residues in the CDR3. Trimming took 7 bases from V and 6 from J, leaving 10 bases between them. The CDR3 region is CASTTSEANVLTF. In DNA form, the CDR3 reads TGTGCCAGCACCACGTCAGAGGCCAACGTCCTGACTTTC.

The chain uses TRBV7-2 and TRBJ2-3, with 8 bases matching TRBD1. The germline V gene encodes CDR1 SGHTA and CDR2 FQGNSA. J lost 2 bases, V lost 5 bases, and 6 bases had no gene match. The CDR3 is 15 amino acids. The CDR3: CASSPRGQVTDTQYF. CDR3 DNA sequence: TGTGCCAGCAGCCCGCGGGGACAGGTCACAGATACGCAGTATTTT.

The rearrangement joins TRBV7-3 to TRBJ2-1; D may be TRBD2 (6 bases). The CDR3 consists of 15 residues. V was pared by 4 bases and J by 2 bases, with 12 bases between. Germline CDR1 and CDR2: SGHTA and FQGTGA. DNA for the CDR3: TGTGCCAGCAGCTGGGGGGTGGGGGCCTACAATGAGCAGTTCTTC. Its protein is CASSWGVGAYNEQFF.

The gene calls are TRBV7-3 and TRBJ2-1, with TRBD2 matching 14 bases. The CDR3 totals 18 residues. Germline values: CDR1 SGHTA, CDR2 FQGTGA. With 4 bases clipped from V and 4 bases from J, the junction kept 9 bases outside the gene matches. Here the CDR3 DNA reads TGTGCCAGCAGCTCCAGGGGGACTAGCGGGGGTGATTACAATGAGCAGTTCTTC. As protein: CASSSRGTSGGDYNEQFF. The full variable domain, its missing parts supplied by reference TRBV7-3 and TRBJ2-1, is GAGVSQTPSNKVTEKGKYVELRCDPISGHTALYWYRQSLGQGPEFLIYFQGTGAADDSGLPNDRFFAVRPEGSVSTLKIQRTERGDSAVYLCASSSRGTSGGDYNEQFFGPGTRLTVL.

This chain uses TRBV9 with TRBJ2-5, with TRBD2 matching 9 bases. Germline V gene data show CDR1 as SGDLS and CDR2 as YYNGEE. J was trimmed by 2 bases and V by 4 bases; bases with no gene match: 9. This CDR3 has 16 amino acids. The CDR3 region has the DNA TGTGCCAGCAGCCCGAAGAGCGGGAGGAGACAAGAGACCCAGTACTTC. This encodes CASSPKSGRRQETQYF.

The chain links TRBV6-5 to TRBJ2-5; 13 bases are shared with TRBD2. Unmatched junction bases numbered 4, after V lost 8 bases and J lost 4 bases. In germline, CDR1 is MNHEY, CDR2 SVGAGI. CDR3 length equals 14 residues. CDR3 DNA: TGTGCCAGCCGACTAGCGGGAGGTCTAGAGACCCAGTACTTC. It translates to CASRLAGGLETQYF.